These 15 T cell receptor beta chains were all obtained from the same sample, sequenced in a study of blood T cell repertoires in COVID-19. TCRdb keeps only in-frame clones here, not all; method: immunoSEQ multiplex PCR. Counted here are about 170,000 clones, 80% to 85% occurring once; the ten biggest clones make up roughly 3%. Input material: peripheral blood. These receptors came from a human donor with acute or convalescent COVID-19. The donor label of this sample is uncertain.

The gene calls are TRBV7-9 and TRBJ1-2; 7 positions match TRBD1. This CDR3 comprises 17 residues. The ends lost 7 bases at V and 6 bases at J; junction bases unmatched: 20. Germline lookup yields CDR1 SEHNR and CDR2 FQNEAQ (reference sequence). CDR3 in DNA: TGTGCCAGCATCGGGGGCGGCAGGGGGACGTATCCTGATGGCTACACCTTC. Its protein is CASIGGGRGTYPDGYTF.

The gene calls are TRBV7-2 and TRBJ2-7; the D is unclear. The CDR3 is 13 amino acids. V was trimmed by 5 bases and J by 3 bases, leaving 11 bases between them. The V gene's germline CDR1 is SGHTA and CDR2 FQGNSA. The chain's CDR3 is CASSITPGYEQYF. CDR3 nucleotide sequence: TGTGCCAGCAGCATTACCCCAGGCTACGAGCAGTACTTC.

V gene TRBV7-8 combines with J gene TRBJ1-3; tentatively, D is TRBD1 (5 bases). The CDR3 is made up of 12 amino acids. V lost 0 bases to trimming and J lost 15 bases, with 12 bases between them. The germline V gene has CDR1 SGHVS and CDR2 FQNEAQ. The DNA of the CDR3 is TGTGCCAGCAGCTTAGCGGGCAGGGCCACATATTTT. Translating gives CASSLAGRATYF.

This clone was found once. The rearrangement joins TRBV19 to TRBJ1-1; D remains unclear. V lost 7 bases and J lost 5, with 20 bases in between. CDR3 length: 15 amino acids. CDR1 is LNHDA, CDR2 SQIVND, per germline (reference sequence). The CDR3 nucleotides are TGTGCCAGTACCCCAAACACGGGGAAGGTTACTGAAGCTTTCTTT. Translating gives CASTPNTGKVTEAFF.

This chain joins TRBV6-5 and TRBJ1-1, with D perhaps matching TRBD1 (5 bases). From germline, CDR1 is MNHEY and CDR2 SVGAGI. The CDR3 runs 13 residues. Trimming pared 9 bases from V and 3 bases from J, leaving 14 bases between. For the CDR3, the DNA is TGTGCCAGTATAGGGGATGCGGACACTGAAGCTTTCTTT. Its protein is CASIGDADTEAFF.

This clone came up once. The rearrangement joins TRBV7-6 to TRBJ1-4; 7 bases are shared with TRBD1. This CDR3 is built from 15 residues. Looked up from germline, CDR1 is SGHVS and CDR2 is FNYEAQ. The junction had 3 bases not matched to a gene; V was cut back by 1 base and J by 4 bases. Written as DNA, the CDR3 is TGTGCCAGCAGCTTAGGGGGACAGAATAATGAAAAACTGTTTTTT. This translates into CASSLGGQNNEKLFF. The full variable domain, in which reference TRBV7-6 and TRBJ1-4 provide the parts outside the CDR3, is GAGVSQSPRYKVTKRGQDVALRCDPISGHVSLYWYRQALGQGPEFLTYFNYEAQQDKSGLPNDRFSAERPEGSISTLTIQRTEQRDSAMYRCASSLGGQNNEKLFFGSGTQLSVL.

The CDR3 region is CASSDSRQRHFYEQYF. The CDR3 coding sequence is TGTGCCAGCAGTGATTCCCGACAGCGACATTTCTACGAGCAGTACTTC. The chain carries TRBV6-1 and TRBJ2-7; possibly TRBD1 for D (5 bases). Germline V gene sequence: CDR1 MNHNS, CDR2 SASEGT. With 3 bases removed from V and 3 bases from J, the gap between germline ends came to 18 bases. This CDR3 region has 16 residues.

The chain recombines TRBV18 with TRBJ2-2; possibly TRBD1 for D (6 bases). There are 14 residues in the CDR3. CDR1 is KGHSH and CDR2 is LQKENI in the germline V gene. V dropped 3 bases and J dropped 3 bases, with 8 bases sitting between them. The CDR3 bases are TGTGCCAGCTCACCGCAGGGGCACACCGGGGAGCTGTTTTTT. It encodes CASSPQGHTGELFF.

This clone came up once. The chain links TRBV19 to TRBJ1-5; 7 bases align to TRBD1. This CDR3 region has 16 residues. The V gene end was trimmed by 6 bases and the J gene end by 7 bases; junction bases not matched to a gene: 15. Germline V gene data show CDR1 as LNHDA and CDR2 as SQIVND (reference sequence). This chain's CDR3 is CASRTIQGSGTQPQHF. CDR3 nucleotide sequence: TGTGCCAGTAGGACGATACAGGGGAGCGGCACGCAGCCCCAGCATTTT. The entire variable domain, with the rest obtained from reference TRBV19 and TRBJ1-5, is as follows: DGGITQSPKYLFRKEGQNVTLSCEQNLNHDAMYWYRQDPGQGLRLIYYSQIVNDFQKGDIAEGYSVSREKKESFPLTVTSAQKNPTAFYLCASRTIQGSGTQPQHFGDGTRLSIL.

The chain uses TRBV30 and TRBJ1-4; D is possibly TRBD1 (5 bases). Germline loops: CDR1 GTSNPN, CDR2 SVGIG (reference sequence). This CDR3 has 15 amino acids. V was pared by 0 bases and J by 2 bases, with 10 bases between. The CDR3 DNA follows: TGTGCCTGGAGTGTGCGGGGGGGGACTAATGAAAAACTGTTTTTT. It is translated as CAWSVRGGTNEKLFF.

The CDR3 DNA follows: TGTGCCAGCAGCTTAGATGAGGGAGCCGCACTCAATGAGCAGTTCTTC. Protein sequence: CASSLDEGAALNEQFF. The gene calls are TRBV11-2 and TRBJ2-1, with a weak D call TRBD2 (5 bases). The CDR3 contains 16 residues. V was trimmed by 0 bases and J by 6 bases, leaving 15 bases between them. Germline CDR1 reads SGHAT; CDR2 reads FQNNGV.

The chain couples TRBV30 to TRBJ2-5, with unresolved D. Trimming took off 5 bases at V and 5 bases at J, with 15 bases between the two ends. The CDR3 loop spans 13 amino acids. CDR1 is GTSNPN and CDR2 is SVGIG in the germline V gene (reference sequence). The CDR3 region is CAWDPLGSETQYF. CDR3 bases: TGTGCCTGGGACCCTCTAGGTTCCGAGACCCAGTACTTC.

The chain links TRBV5-1 to TRBJ2-5; TRBD2 matches 8 bases. Germline assignment: CDR1 SGHRS and CDR2 YFSETQ. CDR3 length equals 15 residues. J gave up 3 bases and V 5 bases, and 9 bases lay outside the gene matches. The CDR3 nucleotides are TGCGCCAGCAGTCAGGCGGCGGGGGGAGAAGAGACCCAGTACTTC. It translates to CASSQAAGGEETQYF.

The V and J genes are TRBV7-2 and TRBJ2-3; D gene unclear. The CDR3 consists of 15 residues. Germline V gene data show CDR1 as SGHTA and CDR2 as FQGNSA. Trimming stripped 5 bases from V and 0 bases from J, with 12 bases between. This chain's CDR3 is CASSPMNPSTDTQYF. In nucleotides, the CDR3 is TGTGCCAGCAGCCCTATGAATCCTAGCACAGATACGCAGTATTTT.

V usage is TRBV2 and J usage is TRBJ1-1; D is perhaps TRBD1 (6 bases). V lost 7 bases and J lost 0, with 9 bases in between. CDR3 size: 13 residues. Germline V gives CDR1 SNHLY, CDR2 FYNNEI. The DNA of the CDR3 is TGTGCCAGCACCCGGGACATGAACACTGAAGCTTTCTTT. Protein sequence: CASTRDMNTEAFF.